These 30 T cell receptor beta chains came from one sample sequenced in a study of shared clonotypes between healthy human individuals. Libraries were prepared by immunoSEQ multiplex PCR; TCRdb keeps only in-frame clonotypes and omits some of them. The table records some 2,500,000 clones, over 85% of them present only once. The sample was naive CD4+ T cells from PBMCs. Subset indicated: CD45RA+ positively selected. The receptors derive from a man younger than 35 in good health. Some clones in this sample may be carry-over from other donors' samples.

This chain uses TRBV7-2 with TRBJ2-7, with D possibly matching TRBD1 (5 bases). Germline V CDR1 and CDR2: SGHTA, FQGNSA. V was cut by 2 bases and J by 2 bases, with 10 bases left in between. The CDR3 extends over 14 amino acids. Here the CDR3 DNA reads TGTGCCAGCAGCTTACACAGGTCAGCCTACGAGCAGTACTTC. Amino acid sequence: CASSLHRSAYEQYF.

The chain couples TRBV28 to TRBJ2-1; 8 positions agree with TRBD1. Germline-derived CDR1 and CDR2 are MDHEN and SYDVKM. V shed 9 bases, J shed 4 bases, and the junction held 11 bases outside the gene matches. The CDR3 length is 15 residues. CDR3 sequence: CASFEGTGDYNEQFF. The DNA for the CDR3 is TGTGCCAGTTTCGAGGGGACAGGAGATTACAATGAGCAGTTCTTC.

This chain links TRBV6-5 with TRBJ2-7; 7 bases line up with TRBD1. Germline CDR1 MNHEY, CDR2 SVGAGI. After removal of 0 bases from V and 6 bases from J, the junction contained 8 bases not matched to a gene. The CDR3 is 15 residues long. CDR3 protein: CASSYSKDRRTEQYF. The CDR3, as DNA: TGTGCCAGCAGTTACTCGAAGGACAGGCGGACCGAGCAGTACTTC.

The chain employs TRBV5-1 and TRBJ2-7; 10 bases fit TRBD2. CDR1 SGHRS and CDR2 YFSETQ come from the germline V gene. V shed 0 bases and J 5 bases; nucleotides not matched to a gene: 5. The CDR3 runs to 15 residues. CDR3 amino acids: CASSLGSGRVNEQYF. The CDR3 nucleotides read TGCGCCAGCAGCTTGGGGAGCGGGAGGGTCAACGAGCAGTACTTC.

The chain recombines TRBV7-9 with TRBJ2-1; D not resolved. This CDR3 has 14 amino acids. V lost 2 bases and J lost 7, with 12 bases in between. In germline, CDR1 is SEHNR, CDR2 FQNEAQ (reference sequence). The DNA of the CDR3 is TGTGCCAGCAGCTTACGGGCTGGGGAAAATGAGCAGTTCTTC. This gives the protein CASSLRAGENEQFF.

V and J are TRBV6-4 and TRBJ2-7; the D gene is possibly TRBD1 (6 bases). Trimming stripped 7 bases from V and 6 bases from J, with 16 bases between. In germline, CDR1 is MRHNA, CDR2 SNTAGT. CDR3 length: 13 amino acids. For the CDR3, the DNA is TGTGCCAGCAACGCAGGGGTGCACCGCGAGCAGTACTTC. It codes for CASNAGVHREQYF.

The chain links TRBV28 to TRBJ1-5, with a possible D match to TRBD1 (5 bases). V shed 3 bases and J shed 5 bases, with 11 bases lying between them. The CDR3 is 14 residues long. Germline-derived CDR1 and CDR2 are MDHEN and SYDVKM. The CDR3 nucleotides are TGTGCCAGCAGTTTGTTGGGGCTTCATCAGCCCCAGCATTTT. This translates into CASSLLGLHQPQHF.

Note on this clone: Other nucleotide sequences from this sample produce the same CDR3. The chain employs TRBV5-1 and TRBJ2-7; 8 bases are shared with TRBD1. The length of the CDR3 is 14 residues. Germline V gene lookup returns CDR1 SGHRS and CDR2 YFSETQ. V dropped 4 bases and J dropped 1; count of bases not matched to a gene: 4. CDR3 residues: CASSPGQGSYEQYF. In nucleotides, the CDR3 is TGCGCCAGCAGCCCCGGACAGGGTTCCTACGAGCAGTACTTC.

Worth noting for this clone: This sample includes further DNA sequences coding for the same CDR3. This chain connects TRBV7-9 to TRBJ2-7, with D maybe TRBD2 (6 bases). The CDR3 runs 13 residues. Trimming removed 5 bases at V and 2 bases at J, with 10 bases between. Per germline, CDR1 SEHNR and CDR2 FQNEAQ (reference sequence). CDR3 coding DNA: TGTGCCAGCAGCCATAGCGGTGCCTACGAGCAGTACTTC. This gives the protein CASSHSGAYEQYF.

The V and J genes are TRBV9 and TRBJ1-1; TRBD1 matches at 7 bases. CDR3 length: 15 amino acids. The ends lost 2 bases at V and 1 base at J; junction bases unmatched: 5. CDR1 is SGDLS, CDR2 YYNGEE, per germline. CDR3 region: CASSVQGVGNTEAFF. In DNA form, the CDR3 reads TGTGCCAGCAGCGTTCAGGGGGTCGGGAACACTGAAGCTTTCTTT.

This sequence joins TRBV7-3 and TRBJ2-3, with D perhaps TRBD2 (6 bases). Between the trimmed V and J ends, which lost 5 bases and 6 bases, there was a span of 15 bases. Germline CDR1 SGHTA, CDR2 FQGTGA. The CDR3 is 14 residues long. CDR3 residues: CASSPEASEDTQYF. The CDR3 nucleotides are TGTGCCAGCAGCCCCGAGGCTAGCGAGGATACGCAGTATTTT.

The genes are TRBV5-1 and TRBJ1-3; D gene uncertain. Trimming shortened V by 0 bases and J by 4 bases, and 14 bases separated the two germline ends. CDR3 length: 16 amino acids. Germline V gives CDR1 SGHRS, CDR2 YFSETQ. This chain's CDR3 is CASSLGALSEGNTIYF. Written as DNA, the CDR3 is TGCGCCAGCAGCTTGGGAGCCCTCTCGGAGGGAAACACCATATATTTT. Complete variable domain (other parts from reference TRBV5-1 and TRBJ1-3): KAGVTQTPRYLIKTRGQQVTLSCSPISGHRSVSWYQQTPGQGLQFLFEYFSETQRNKGNFPGRFSGRQFSNSRSEMNVSTLELGDSALYLCASSLGALSEGNTIYFGEGSWLTVV.

The chain carries TRBV5-1 and TRBJ2-2; 8 nucleotides align to TRBD2. CDR1 is SGHRS, CDR2 YFSETQ, per germline. Trimming at V came to 0 bases and at J to 1 base, leaving 5 bases not matched to a gene. The CDR3 has 17 amino acids. This CDR3 reads CASSLAASGQNTGELFF. The CDR3, as DNA: TGCGCCAGCAGCTTGGCTGCTAGCGGGCAGAACACCGGGGAGCTGTTTTTT.

V gene TRBV4-2 combines with J gene TRBJ2-2; 11 bases are shared with TRBD2. The CDR3 runs 18 residues. CDR1 is LGHNA and CDR2 is YNFKEQ in the germline V gene. The trim removed 0 bases at V and 6 bases at J, leaving 9 bases unmatched. The CDR3 DNA follows: TGTGCCAGCAGCCAAGACTGGCTAGCGGGAGGATGGGCCGGGGAGCTGTTTTTT. Protein product: CASSQDWLAGGWAGELFF.

This clone was recorded only once. This chain joins TRBV29-1 and TRBJ2-7; D possibly corresponds to TRBD1 (6 bases). The CDR3 contains 16 residues. Deletions cut 6 bases from V and 0 bases from J, with 21 bases between. Germline assignment: CDR1 SQVTM and CDR2 ANQGSEA. CDR3: CSVSLPRDKSSYEQYF. The CDR3 nucleotides read TGCAGCGTCTCCCTTCCCAGGGACAAGAGCTCCTACGAGCAGTACTTC.

The genes are TRBV13 and TRBJ2-2, with 9 bases lining up with TRBD2. The CDR3 consists of 14 residues. The J segment lost 4 bases and the V segment lost 7 bases, leaving 4 bases of the junction unmatched. Germline V gene sequence: CDR1 PRHDT, CDR2 FYEKMQ (reference sequence). CDR3 sequence: CASMVAGVTGELFF. In DNA, the CDR3 is TGTGCCAGCATGGTAGCGGGGGTCACCGGGGAGCTGTTTTTT.

The chain links TRBV7-9 to TRBJ2-5, with 9 bases that match TRBD2. Germline CDR1 reads SEHNR; CDR2 reads FQNEAQ (reference sequence). V trimming: 1 base; J trimming: 3 bases; junction bases outside the gene matches: 6. This CDR3 spans 16 amino acids. This CDR3 reads CASSLVGASGKETQYF. CDR3 sequence (DNA): TGTGCCAGCAGCTTAGTAGGGGCTAGCGGGAAAGAGACCCAGTACTTC.

This clone came up once. This chain links TRBV5-1 with TRBJ2-3; no definite D call. Germline V CDR1 and CDR2: SGHRS, YFSETQ. The CDR3 consists of 16 residues. Trimming took 0 bases from V and 0 from J, leaving 11 bases between them. In DNA form, the CDR3 reads TGCGCCAGCAGCTTGGCTGCGTTCTCGAGCACAGATACGCAGTATTTT. This gives the protein CASSLAAFSSTDTQYF.

The chain uses TRBV5-4 and TRBJ2-4; 7 bases map to TRBD1. This CDR3 has 15 amino acids. Trimming cost V 4 bases and J 6 bases; bases outside gene matches: 10. From germline, CDR1 is SGHNT and CDR2 YYREEE (reference sequence). CDR3 bases: TGTGCCAGCAGCGGAACCGGGACAGAGACAAACATTCAGTACTTC. Amino acid sequence: CASSGTGTETNIQYF.

Only one count was recorded for this clone. The J gene is TRBJ2-3, the V gene TRBV11-2; TRBD1 or TRBD2 may be the D gene (5 bases each). The CDR3 is made up of 15 amino acids. V gave up 2 bases and J gave up 2 bases, with 11 bases separating them. The V gene's germline CDR1 is SGHAT and CDR2 FQNNGV. The CDR3 protein is CASSLIGAPTDTQYF. The CDR3 DNA reads TGTGCCAGCAGCTTAATCGGGGCCCCCACAGATACGCAGTATTTT.

This clone was picked up a small number of times. Other DNA sequences in this sample translate to the same CDR3. The CDR3 spells CASSAGLNTEAFF. The CDR3 bases are TGTGCCAGCAGCGCGGGGCTGAACACTGAAGCTTTCTTT. This sequence joins TRBV9 and TRBJ1-1, with D maybe TRBD1 (5 bases). With 3 bases removed from V and 0 bases from J, the gap between germline ends came to 6 bases. The V gene's germline CDR1 is SGDLS and CDR2 YYNGEE. The CDR3 covers 13 residues.

This clone was seen once. This chain joins TRBV5-1 and TRBJ2-3, with TRBD1 matching over 7 bases. The length of the CDR3 is 15 residues. Germline CDR1 reads SGHRS; CDR2 reads YFSETQ. J gave up 4 bases and V 4 bases, and 9 bases lay outside the gene matches. The CDR3 coding sequence is TGCGCCAGCAGCGCAAGGACAGGTGGGGCAGATACGCAGTATTTT. This gives the protein CASSARTGGADTQYF.

This chain links TRBV10-1 with TRBJ2-5; TRBD1 agrees at 7 bases. CDR3 length: 14 residues. V was pared by 0 bases and J by 7 bases, with 5 bases of the junction left unmatched. In germline, CDR1 is WNHNN, CDR2 SYGVQD (reference sequence). Written as DNA, the CDR3 is TGCGCCAGCAGTGAGTCGACAGGGCGAGGGACCCAGTACTTC. It encodes CASSESTGRGTQYF.

V and J are TRBV7-9 and TRBJ2-1, with 9 bases identical to TRBD1. There are 15 residues in the CDR3. Trimming at V came to 5 bases and at J to 6 bases, leaving 8 bases not matched to a gene. Germline CDR1 reads SEHNR; CDR2 reads FQNEAQ (reference sequence). The CDR3 region is CASSTQGQGVNEQFF. DNA of the CDR3: TGTGCCAGCAGCACCCAGGGACAGGGTGTCAATGAGCAGTTCTTC.

The CDR3 coding sequence is TGTGCCAGCAGTGCCGGACTTAACTACGAGCAGTACTTC. It encodes CASSAGLNYEQYF. This chain uses TRBV7-3 with TRBJ2-7; D perhaps matches TRBD2 (5 bases). The germline V gene encodes CDR1 SGHTA and CDR2 FQGTGA. V was trimmed by 6 bases and J by 3 bases, leaving 12 bases between them. The CDR3 spans 13 residues.

The chain uses TRBV6-4 and TRBJ2-1; tentative D call: TRBD2 (5 bases). V was shortened by 4 bases and J by 0 bases, with 10 bases between the two germline ends. This CDR3 is built from 15 residues. Per the germline V gene, CDR1 is MRHNA and CDR2 is SNTAGT. CDR3 in DNA: TGTGCCAGCAGTGCTAGCTGGAGCTCCTACAATGAGCAGTTCTTC. This codes for CASSASWSSYNEQFF.

CDR3 sequence reads: CASSEIQWGYYEQYF. The CDR3 DNA follows: TGTGCCAGCAGTGAAATTCAGTGGGGATACTACGAGCAGTACTTC. The rearrangement uses TRBV25-1 and TRBJ2-7; D gene ambiguous. The CDR3 runs to 15 residues. Germline values: CDR1 MGHDK, CDR2 SYGVNS. V was pared by 2 bases and J by 3 bases, with 14 bases between.

This clone came up a few times. The rearrangement links TRBV5-1 to TRBJ2-1, with 12 positions matching TRBD2. V dropped 3 bases and J dropped 12; count of bases not matched to a gene: 13. This CDR3 is built from 16 residues. The germline V gene encodes CDR1 SGHRS and CDR2 YFSETQ. The CDR3: CASSSPGLAGSEGQFF. CDR3 bases: TGCGCCAGCAGCTCGCCCGGACTAGCGGGATCGGAGGGGCAGTTCTTC.

The chain couples TRBV19 to TRBJ2-3; no reliable D call. This CDR3 is 15 amino acids long. The V and J ends lost 3 bases and 0 bases respectively, with 10 bases between them. Germline loops: CDR1 LNHDA, CDR2 SQIVND (reference sequence). The DNA of the CDR3 is TGTGCCAGTAGTATCGAGCTTGTCAGCACAGATACGCAGTATTTT. Translating gives CASSIELVSTDTQYF.

This rearrangement joins TRBV28 to TRBJ2-4; D perhaps matches TRBD1 (5 bases). The CDR3 loop spans 14 amino acids. Trimming left V 3 bases short and J 4 bases short, with 10 bases between. Germline CDR1 is MDHEN and CDR2 is SYDVKM. For the CDR3, the DNA is TGTGCCAGCAGTTTCCAGGGTTGGAAAAACATTCAGTACTTC. The encoded protein is CASSFQGWKNIQYF.